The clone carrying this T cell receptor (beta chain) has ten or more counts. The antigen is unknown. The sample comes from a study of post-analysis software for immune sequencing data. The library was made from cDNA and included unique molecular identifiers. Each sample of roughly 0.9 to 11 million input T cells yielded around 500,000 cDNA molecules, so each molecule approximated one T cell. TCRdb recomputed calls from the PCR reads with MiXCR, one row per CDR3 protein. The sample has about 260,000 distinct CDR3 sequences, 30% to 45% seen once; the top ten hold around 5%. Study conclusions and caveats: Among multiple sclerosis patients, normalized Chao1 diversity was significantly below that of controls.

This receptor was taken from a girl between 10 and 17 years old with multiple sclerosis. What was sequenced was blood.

CDR3: CASSIGAGPPQETQYF. CDR3 DNA: TGTGCCAGTAGTATAGGGGCAGGCCCTCCCCAAGAGACCCAGTACTTC. The chain employs TRBV19 and TRBJ2-5; D not certain. The germline V and J ends were trimmed by 1 base and 1 base, with 13 bases remaining between them. CDR1 is LNHDA and CDR2 is SQIVND in the germline V gene (reference sequence). CDR3 length: 16 amino acids. The full variable domain, with the rest looked up from reference TRBV19 and TRBJ2-5, is DGGITQSPKYLFRKEGQNVTLSCEQNLNHDAMYWYRQDPGQGLRLIYYSQIVNDFQKGDIAEGYSVSREKKESFPLTVTSAQKNPTAFYLCASSIGAGPPQETQYFGPGTRLLVL.